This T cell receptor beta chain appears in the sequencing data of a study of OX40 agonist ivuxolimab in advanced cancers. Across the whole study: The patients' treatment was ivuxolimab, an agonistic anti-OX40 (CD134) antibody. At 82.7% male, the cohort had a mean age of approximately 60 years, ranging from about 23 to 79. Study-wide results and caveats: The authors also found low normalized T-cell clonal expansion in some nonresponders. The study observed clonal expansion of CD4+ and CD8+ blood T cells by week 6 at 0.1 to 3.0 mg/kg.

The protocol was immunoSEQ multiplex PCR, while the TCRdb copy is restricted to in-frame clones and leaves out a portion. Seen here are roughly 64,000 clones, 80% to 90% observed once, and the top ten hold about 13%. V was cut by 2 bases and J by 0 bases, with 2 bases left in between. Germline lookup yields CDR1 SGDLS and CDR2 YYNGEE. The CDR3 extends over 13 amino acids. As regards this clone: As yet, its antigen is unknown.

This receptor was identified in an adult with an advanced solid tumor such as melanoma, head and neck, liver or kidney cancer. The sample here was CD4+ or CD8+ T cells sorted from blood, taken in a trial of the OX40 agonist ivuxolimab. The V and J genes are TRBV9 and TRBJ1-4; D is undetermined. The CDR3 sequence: CASSVATNEKLFF. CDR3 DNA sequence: TGTGCCAGCAGCGTGGCAACTAATGAAAAACTGTTTTTT.